The 3 T cell receptor beta chains given below trace back to one sample, sequenced in a study of blood T cells in healthy people across ages. Primed by a sample-barcoded 5' primer and a J-beta primer mix, a second PCR proceeded for roughly 7 to 11 cycles. MiXCR, run by TCRdb on the 5' RACE reads, gives a single entry per CDR3 protein. The sample shows 700,000 or so distinct CDR3 sequences, roughly 43% of them seen only once. Sample: blood. The receptors shown here come from a man aged 80 or over in good health.

To note about this clonotype: A read error may produce the germline difference seen at one junction end. CDR3 sequence (DNA): TGTGCCAGCAGCTTAGGGTCCGGGGGGCACACAAATACGCAGTATTTT. It codes for CASSLGSGGHTNTQYF. The genes are TRBV7-2 and TRBJ2-3; TRBD2 is a possible D gene (7 bases). The CDR3 spans 16 residues. CDR1 is SGHTA, CDR2 FQGNSA, per germline.

The J gene is TRBJ2-5, the V gene TRBV10-3; TRBD1 matches at 12 bases. The CDR3 consists of 13 residues. V gave up 8 bases and J gave up 7 bases; unmatched junction bases: 5. Per germline, CDR1 ENHRY and CDR2 SYGVKD. The DNA for the CDR3 is TGTGCCATCGCCGGGACAGGGGGCGGGACCCAGTACTTC. Amino acid sequence: CAIAGTGGGTQYF.

This clonotype was found a few times. The rearrangement links TRBV7-2 to TRBJ2-5; D is perhaps TRBD2 (5 bases). There are 14 residues in the CDR3. Looked up from germline, CDR1 is SGHTA and CDR2 is FQGNSA. The ends were cut back, 1 base at V and 7 bases at J, with 13 bases in the middle. DNA of the CDR3: TGTGCCAGCAGCTTAGAGGGCCCTGGAGGGACCCAGTACTTC. The encoded protein is CASSLEGPGGTQYF.